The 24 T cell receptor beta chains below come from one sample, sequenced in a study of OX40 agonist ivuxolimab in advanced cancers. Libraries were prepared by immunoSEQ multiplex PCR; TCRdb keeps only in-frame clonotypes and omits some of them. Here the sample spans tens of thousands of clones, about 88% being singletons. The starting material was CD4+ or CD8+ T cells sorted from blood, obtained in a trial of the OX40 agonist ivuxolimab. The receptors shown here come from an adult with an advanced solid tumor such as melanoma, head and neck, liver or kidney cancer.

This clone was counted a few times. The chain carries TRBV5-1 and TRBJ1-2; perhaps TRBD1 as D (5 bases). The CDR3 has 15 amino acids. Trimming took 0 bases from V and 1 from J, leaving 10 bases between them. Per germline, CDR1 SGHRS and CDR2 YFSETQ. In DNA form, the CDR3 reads TGCGCCAGCAGCTTGGCAGGGATGGATAACTATGGCTACACCTTC. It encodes CASSLAGMDNYGYTF. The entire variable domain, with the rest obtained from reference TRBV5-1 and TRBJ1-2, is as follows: KAGVTQTPRYLIKTRGQQVTLSCSPISGHRSVSWYQQTPGQGLQFLFEYFSETQRNKGNFPGRFSGRQFSNSRSEMNVSTLELGDSALYLCASSLAGMDNYGYTFGSGTRLTVV.

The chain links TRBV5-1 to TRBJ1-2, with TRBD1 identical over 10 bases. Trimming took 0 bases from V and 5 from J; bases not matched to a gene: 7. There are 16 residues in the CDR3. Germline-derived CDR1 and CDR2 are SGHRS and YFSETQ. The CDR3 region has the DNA TGCGCCAGCAGCTTGGACCCCGGGACAGGGGCGTATGGCTACACCTTC. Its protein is CASSLDPGTGAYGYTF.

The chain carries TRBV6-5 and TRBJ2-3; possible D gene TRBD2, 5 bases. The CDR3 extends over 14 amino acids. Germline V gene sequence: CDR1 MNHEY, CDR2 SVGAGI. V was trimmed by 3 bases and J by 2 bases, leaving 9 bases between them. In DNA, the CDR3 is TGTGCCAGCAGTTATTCGACTAACACAGATACGCAGTATTTT. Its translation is CASSYSTNTDTQYF.

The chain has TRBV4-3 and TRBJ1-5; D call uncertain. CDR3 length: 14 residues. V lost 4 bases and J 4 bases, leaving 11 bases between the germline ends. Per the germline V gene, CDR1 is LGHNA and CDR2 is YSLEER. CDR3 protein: CASSPPAGNQPQHF. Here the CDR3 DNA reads TGCGCCAGCAGCCCTCCCGCAGGAAATCAGCCCCAGCATTTT.

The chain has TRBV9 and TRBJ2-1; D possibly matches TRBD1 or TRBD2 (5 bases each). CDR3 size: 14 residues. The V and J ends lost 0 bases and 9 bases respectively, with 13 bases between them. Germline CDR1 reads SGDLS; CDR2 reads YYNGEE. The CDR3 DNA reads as TGTGCCAGCAGCGTAGAGGGGACGGCCGGTGAGCAGTTCTTC. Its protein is CASSVEGTAGEQFF. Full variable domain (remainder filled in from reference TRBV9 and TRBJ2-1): DSGVTQTPKHLITATGQRVTLRCSPRSGDLSVYWYQQSLDQGLQFLIQYYNGEERAKGNILERFSAQQFPDLHSELNLSSLELGDSALYFCASSVEGTAGEQFFGPGTRLTVL.

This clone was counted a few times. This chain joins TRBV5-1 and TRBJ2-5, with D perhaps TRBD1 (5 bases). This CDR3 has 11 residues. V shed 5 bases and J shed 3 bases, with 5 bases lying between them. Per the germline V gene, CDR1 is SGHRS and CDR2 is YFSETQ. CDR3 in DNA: TGCGCCAGCAGACAGGAAGAGACCCAGTACTTC. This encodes CASRQEETQYF.

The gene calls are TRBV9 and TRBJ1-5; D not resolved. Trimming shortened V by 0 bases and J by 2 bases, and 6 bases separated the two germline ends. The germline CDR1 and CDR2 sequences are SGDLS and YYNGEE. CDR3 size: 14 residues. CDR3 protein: CASSVADGNQPQHF. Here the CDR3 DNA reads TGTGCCAGCAGCGTAGCGGACGGCAATCAGCCCCAGCATTTT.

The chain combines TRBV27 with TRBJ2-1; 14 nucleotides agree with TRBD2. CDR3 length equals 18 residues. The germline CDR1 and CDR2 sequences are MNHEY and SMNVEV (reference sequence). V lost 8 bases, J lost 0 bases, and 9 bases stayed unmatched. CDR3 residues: CASGRTSGRRSSYNEQFF. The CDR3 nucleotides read TGTGCCAGCGGCAGGACTAGCGGGAGGAGGAGCTCCTACAATGAGCAGTTCTTC.

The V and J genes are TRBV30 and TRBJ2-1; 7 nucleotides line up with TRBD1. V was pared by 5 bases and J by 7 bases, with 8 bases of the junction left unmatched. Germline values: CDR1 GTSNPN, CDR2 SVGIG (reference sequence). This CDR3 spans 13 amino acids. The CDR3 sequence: CAWSGNRGNEQFF. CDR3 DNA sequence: TGTGCCTGGTCCGGAAACAGGGGTAATGAGCAGTTCTTC.

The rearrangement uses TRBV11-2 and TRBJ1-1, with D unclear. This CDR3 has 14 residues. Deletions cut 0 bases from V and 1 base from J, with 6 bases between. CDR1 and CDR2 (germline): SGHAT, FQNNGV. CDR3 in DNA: TGTGCCAGCAGCTTAGATAATCAGAACACTGAAGCTTTCTTT. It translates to CASSLDNQNTEAFF.

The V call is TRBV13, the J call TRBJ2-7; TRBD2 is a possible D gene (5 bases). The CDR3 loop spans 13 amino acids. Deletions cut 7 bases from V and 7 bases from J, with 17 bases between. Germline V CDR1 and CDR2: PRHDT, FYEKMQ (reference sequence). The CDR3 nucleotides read TGTGCCAGCACCCTAGGACTGACGAAGGAGCAGTACTTC. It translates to CASTLGLTKEQYF.

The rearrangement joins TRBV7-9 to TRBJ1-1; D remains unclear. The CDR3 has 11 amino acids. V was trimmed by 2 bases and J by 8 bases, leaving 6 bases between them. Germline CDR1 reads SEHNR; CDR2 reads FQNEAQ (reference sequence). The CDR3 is CASSLITEAFF. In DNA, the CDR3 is TGTGCCAGCAGCTTAATCACAGAAGCTTTCTTT.

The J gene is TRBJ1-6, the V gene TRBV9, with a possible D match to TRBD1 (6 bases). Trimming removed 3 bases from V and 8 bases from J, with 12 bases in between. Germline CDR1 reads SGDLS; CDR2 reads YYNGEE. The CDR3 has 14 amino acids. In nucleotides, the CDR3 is TGTGCCAGCAGCGCCCCGGACAGTTATTCACCCCTCCACTTT. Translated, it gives CASSAPDSYSPLHF.

CDR3 nucleotide sequence: TGTGCCAGTAGTATGGCGGAGACCCAGCATTTT. This gives the protein CASSMAETQHF. The V gene is TRBV19, the J gene TRBJ1-5; no reliable D call. The CDR3 has 11 amino acids. The germline V and J ends were trimmed by 3 bases and 11 bases, with 8 bases remaining between them. The germline V gene encodes CDR1 LNHDA and CDR2 SQIVND (reference sequence). The whole variable domain, remainder taken from reference TRBV19 and TRBJ1-5, is DGGITQSPKYLFRKEGQNVTLSCEQNLNHDAMYWYRQDPGQGLRLIYYSQIVNDFQKGDIAEGYSVSREKKESFPLTVTSAQKNPTAFYLCASSMAETQHFGDGTRLSIL.

CDR3: CASSVGHTSPLSGNTIYF. The CDR3 DNA sequence: TGTGCCAGCAGCGTAGGACATACAAGTCCCCTCTCTGGAAACACCATATATTTT. The gene calls are TRBV9 and TRBJ1-3, with D uncertain. CDR3 length equals 18 residues. Between the trimmed V and J ends, which lost 0 bases and 0 bases, there was a span of 16 bases. CDR1 is SGDLS, CDR2 YYNGEE, per germline.

The CDR3 reads CASRGRGGNTIYF. CDR3 DNA sequence: TGTGCCAGCAGAGGACGTGGCGGAAACACCATATATTTT. This chain uses TRBV2 with TRBJ1-3; no clear D gene. This CDR3 comprises 13 residues. Germline V lookup: CDR1 SNHLY, CDR2 FYNNEI. V was pared by 6 bases and J by 4 bases, with 10 bases between.

The CDR3 region has the DNA TGTGCCACCGACCGGACAGGGACGCAAAACATTCAGTACTTC. It yields the protein CATDRTGTQNIQYF. The chain carries TRBV2 and TRBJ2-4; TRBD1 aligns across 8 bases. Germline V gene lookup returns CDR1 SNHLY and CDR2 FYNNEI. The junction had 10 bases not matched to a gene; V was cut back by 10 bases and J by 5 bases. This CDR3 has 14 residues.

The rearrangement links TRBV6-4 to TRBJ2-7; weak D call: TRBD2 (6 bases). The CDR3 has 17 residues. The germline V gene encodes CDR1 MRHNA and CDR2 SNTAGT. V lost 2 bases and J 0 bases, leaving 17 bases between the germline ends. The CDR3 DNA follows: TGTGCCAGCAGTGACCGCAACGGGACTCCTACCTCCTACGAGCAGTACTTC. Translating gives CASSDRNGTPTSYEQYF.

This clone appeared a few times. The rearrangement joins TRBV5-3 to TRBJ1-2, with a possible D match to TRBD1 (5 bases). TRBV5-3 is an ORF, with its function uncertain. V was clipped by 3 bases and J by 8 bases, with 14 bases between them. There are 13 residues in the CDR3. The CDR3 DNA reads TGTGCCAGAAGCTCTACGCCGGCAGGGGGCTACACCTTC. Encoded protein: CARSSTPAGGYTF.

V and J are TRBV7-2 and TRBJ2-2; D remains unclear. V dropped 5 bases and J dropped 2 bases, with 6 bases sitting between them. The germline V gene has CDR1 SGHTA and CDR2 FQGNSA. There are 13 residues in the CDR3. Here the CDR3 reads CASSPSNTGELFF. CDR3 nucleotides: TGTGCCAGCAGCCCCAGTAACACCGGGGAGCTGTTTTTT.

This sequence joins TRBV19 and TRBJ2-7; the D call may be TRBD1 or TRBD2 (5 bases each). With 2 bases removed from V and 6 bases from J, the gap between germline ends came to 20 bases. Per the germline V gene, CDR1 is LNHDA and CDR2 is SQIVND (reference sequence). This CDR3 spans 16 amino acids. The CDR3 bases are TGTGCCAGTAGTATACCAACCGGGGCTTCGAATGGCGAGCAGTACTTC. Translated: CASSIPTGASNGEQYF. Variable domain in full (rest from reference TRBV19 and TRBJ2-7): DGGITQSPKYLFRKEGQNVTLSCEQNLNHDAMYWYRQDPGQGLRLIYYSQIVNDFQKGDIAEGYSVSREKKESFPLTVTSAQKNPTAFYLCASSIPTGASNGEQYFGPGTRLTVT.

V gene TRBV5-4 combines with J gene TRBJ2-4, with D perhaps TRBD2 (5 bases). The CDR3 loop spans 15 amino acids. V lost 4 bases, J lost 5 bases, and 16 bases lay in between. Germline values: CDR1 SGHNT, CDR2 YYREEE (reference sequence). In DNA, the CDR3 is TGTGCCAGCAGCGCCGGGATCCCGAGGGAAAACATTCAGTACTTC. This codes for CASSAGIPRENIQYF.

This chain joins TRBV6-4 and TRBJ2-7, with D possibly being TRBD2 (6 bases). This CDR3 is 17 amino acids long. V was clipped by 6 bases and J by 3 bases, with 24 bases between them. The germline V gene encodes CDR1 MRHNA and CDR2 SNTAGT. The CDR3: CASRSRRGDHPNYEQYF. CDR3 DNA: TGTGCCAGCAGATCAAGGAGGGGAGACCACCCTAACTACGAGCAGTACTTC.

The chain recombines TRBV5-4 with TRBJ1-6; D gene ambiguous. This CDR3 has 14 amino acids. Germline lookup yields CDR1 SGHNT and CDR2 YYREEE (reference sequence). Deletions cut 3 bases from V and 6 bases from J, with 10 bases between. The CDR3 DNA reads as TGTGCCAGCAGCTCCCGGCAGCTTAATTCACCCCTCCACTTT. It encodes CASSSRQLNSPLHF.